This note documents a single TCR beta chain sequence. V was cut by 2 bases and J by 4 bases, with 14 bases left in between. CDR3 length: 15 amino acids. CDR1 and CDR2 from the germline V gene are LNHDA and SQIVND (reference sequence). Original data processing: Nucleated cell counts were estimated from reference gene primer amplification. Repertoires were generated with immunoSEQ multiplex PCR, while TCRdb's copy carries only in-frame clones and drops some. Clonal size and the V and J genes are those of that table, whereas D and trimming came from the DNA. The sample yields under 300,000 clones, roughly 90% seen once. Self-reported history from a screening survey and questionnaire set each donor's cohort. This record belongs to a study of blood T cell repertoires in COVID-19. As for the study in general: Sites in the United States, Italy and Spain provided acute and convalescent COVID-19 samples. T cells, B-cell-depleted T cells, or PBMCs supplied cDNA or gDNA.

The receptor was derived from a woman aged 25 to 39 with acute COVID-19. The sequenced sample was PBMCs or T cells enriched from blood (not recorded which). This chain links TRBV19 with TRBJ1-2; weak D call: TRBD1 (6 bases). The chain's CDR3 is CASSISNRDLYGYTF. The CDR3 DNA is TGTGCCAGTAGTATATCAAACAGGGACCTCTATGGCTACACCTTC.